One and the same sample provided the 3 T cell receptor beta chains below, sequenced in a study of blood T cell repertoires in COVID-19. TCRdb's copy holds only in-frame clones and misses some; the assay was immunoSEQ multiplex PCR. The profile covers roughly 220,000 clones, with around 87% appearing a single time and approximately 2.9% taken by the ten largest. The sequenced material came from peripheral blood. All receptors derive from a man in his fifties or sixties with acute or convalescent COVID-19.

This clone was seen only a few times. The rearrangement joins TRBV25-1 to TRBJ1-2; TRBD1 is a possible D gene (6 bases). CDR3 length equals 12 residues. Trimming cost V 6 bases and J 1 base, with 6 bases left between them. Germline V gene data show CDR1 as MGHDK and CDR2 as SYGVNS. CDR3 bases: TGTGCCAGCAGAGGGGGTAACTATGGCTACACCTTC. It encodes CASRGGNYGYTF.

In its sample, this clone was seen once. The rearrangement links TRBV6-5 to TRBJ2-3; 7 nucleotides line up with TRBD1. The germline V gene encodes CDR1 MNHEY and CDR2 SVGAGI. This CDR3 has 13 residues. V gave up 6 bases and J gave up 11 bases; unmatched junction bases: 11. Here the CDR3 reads CASSPDRPGGQYF. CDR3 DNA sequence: TGTGCCAGCAGCCCGGACAGGCCAGGAGGGCAGTATTTT.

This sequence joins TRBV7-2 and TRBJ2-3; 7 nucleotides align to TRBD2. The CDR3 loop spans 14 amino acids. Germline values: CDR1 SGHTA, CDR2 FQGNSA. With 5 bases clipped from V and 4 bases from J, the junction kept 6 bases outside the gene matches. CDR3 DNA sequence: TGTGCCAGCAGCCGGGGTGGGGGGGCAGATACGCAGTATTTT. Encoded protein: CASSRGGGADTQYF.